The next 2 T cell receptor beta chains were all read from a single sample in a study of beta chain features in type 1 diabetes (dated by TCRdb to the late 2010s). Overall study results and their limits: In all four CD4+ subsets, TCRB CDR3 length was moderately but significantly shorter in type 1 diabetes patients.

No cognate antigen is known for these TCRs. The method was the immunoSEQ multiplex PCR assay. All of the isolated RNA was reverse transcribed with the High Capacity cDNA Reverse Transcription Kit, so expressed TCRB transcripts were sequenced. TCRdb obtained this table from immuneACCESS and retained in-frame rearrangements with V and J assigned. These tables miss some clones; where compared with another copy, unresolved V genes account for less than half of the shortfall, and the remainder is unexplained. Present in this sample are about 740,000 clones, around 15% of which were seen just once. The leading ten clones occupy approximately 0.021% of the sample. The sample comprised naive CD4+ T cells from blood. The cell subset or site label, read with the paper, signifies: true naive CD4+ T cells. The receptors shown here come from a man between 18 and 29 years old with type 1 diabetes.

This clone was detected only a few times. V usage is TRBV7-6 and J usage is TRBJ2-7, with D possibly being TRBD1 (6 bases). The CDR3 contains 14 residues. CDR1 is SGHVS, CDR2 FNYEAQ, per germline. With 2 bases removed from V and 7 bases from J, the gap between germline ends came to 15 bases. Here the CDR3 reads CASSLSAGAGEQYF. The DNA for the CDR3 is TGTGCCAGCAGCTTAAGTGCAGGGGCCGGGGAGCAGTACTTC.

This chain links TRBV9 with TRBJ2-3; TRBD2 aligns across 13 bases. V was clipped by 4 bases and J by 1 base; unmatched bases: 9. Germline values: CDR1 SGDLS, CDR2 YYNGEE. The CDR3 is made up of 18 amino acids. The CDR3 nucleotides are TGTGCCAGCAGCCTTACTAGCGGGGGGGCCGCGGGCACAGATACGCAGTATTTT. Translation gives CASSLTSGGAAGTDTQYF. The variable domain in full, with the rest retrieved from reference TRBV9 and TRBJ2-3, is DSGVTQTPKHLITATGQRVTLRCSPRSGDLSVYWYQQSLDQGLQFLIQYYNGEERAKGNILERFSAQQFPDLHSELNLSSLELGDSALYFCASSLTSGGAAGTDTQYFGPGTRLTVL.